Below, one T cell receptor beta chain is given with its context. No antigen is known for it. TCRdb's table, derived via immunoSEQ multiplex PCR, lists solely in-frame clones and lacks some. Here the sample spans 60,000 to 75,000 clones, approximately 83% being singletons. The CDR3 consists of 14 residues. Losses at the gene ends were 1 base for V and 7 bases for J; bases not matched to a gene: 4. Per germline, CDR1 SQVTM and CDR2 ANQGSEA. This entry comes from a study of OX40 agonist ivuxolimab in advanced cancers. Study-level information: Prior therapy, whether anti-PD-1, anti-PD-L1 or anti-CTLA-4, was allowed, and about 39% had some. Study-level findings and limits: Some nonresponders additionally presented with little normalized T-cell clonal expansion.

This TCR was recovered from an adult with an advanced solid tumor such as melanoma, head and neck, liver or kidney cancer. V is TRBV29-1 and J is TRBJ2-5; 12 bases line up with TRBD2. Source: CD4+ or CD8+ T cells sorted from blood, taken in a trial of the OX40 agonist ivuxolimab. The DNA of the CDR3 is TGCAGCGTTGAAGGGACTAGCGGGGCTGGGACCCAGTACTTC. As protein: CSVEGTSGAGTQYF.